Below, 27 T cell receptor beta chains from the same sample are listed, as sequenced in a study of cytomegalovirus exposure and HLA in healthy donors. Method: immunoSEQ multiplex PCR; TCRdb's copy keeps in-frame clones and lacks some. The table has 200,000 to 250,000 clones, roughly 83% seen once. The sample was PBMCs. Every receptor here comes from a woman aged 18-29 years in good health and CMV-seronegative.

The gene calls are TRBV18 and TRBJ1-2, with D hard to call. V lost 6 bases and J lost 8, with 19 bases in between. Looked up from germline, CDR1 is KGHSH and CDR2 is LQKENI. The CDR3 is made up of 14 amino acids. The CDR3, as DNA: TGTGCCAGCTCCACAAGGACCCATATAGAAGGCTACACCTTC. It yields the protein CASSTRTHIEGYTF.

This rearrangement joins TRBV7-6 to TRBJ2-1, with D tentatively TRBD1 (6 bases). Germline V lookup: CDR1 SGHVS, CDR2 FNYEAQ. The CDR3 has 13 amino acids. V gave up 5 bases and J gave up 10 bases, with 15 bases separating them. CDR3 in DNA: TGTGCCAGCAGCGCGTGGACAGACGGAGAGCAGTTCTTC. Translating gives CASSAWTDGEQFF.

The chain uses TRBV25-1 and TRBJ2-3; no reliable D call. With 2 bases removed from V and 2 bases from J, the gap between germline ends came to 11 bases. The CDR3 consists of 15 residues. Germline CDR1 is MGHDK and CDR2 is SYGVNS. As DNA, the CDR3 is TGTGCCAGCAGTGAACAGGTCGGACCCACAGATACGCAGTATTTT. Translation gives CASSEQVGPTDTQYF. The whole variable domain, filled in from reference TRBV25-1 and TRBJ2-3, reads EADIYQTPRYLVIGTGKKITLECSQTMGHDKMYWYQQDPGMELHLIHYSYGVNSTEKGDLSSESTVSRIRTEHFPLTLESARPSHTSQYLCASSEQVGPTDTQYFGPGTRLTVL.

With regard to this clone: Other DNA sequences within the sample encode an identical CDR3. The chain uses TRBV27 and TRBJ2-7; the D gene is possibly TRBD2 (5 bases). This CDR3 comprises 11 residues. Looked up from germline, CDR1 is MNHEY and CDR2 is SMNVEV (reference sequence). V was pared by 2 bases and J by 7 bases, with 6 bases between. DNA of the CDR3: TGTGCCAGCAGTTTAGGCGGGGAGCAGTACTTC. Its translation is CASSLGGEQYF.

This clone came up a few times. This chain uses TRBV2 with TRBJ1-1, with a tentative D call TRBD1 (6 bases). From germline, CDR1 is SNHLY and CDR2 FYNNEI. V was pared by 3 bases and J by 10 bases, with 21 bases between. The CDR3 covers 15 residues. In DNA, the CDR3 is TGTGCCAGCAGTGATCTAACAGGGACCCTAGGAGGAGCTTTCTTT. It is translated as CASSDLTGTLGGAFF.

The chain recombines TRBV2 with TRBJ2-2; D not resolved. The CDR3 contains 13 residues. V lost 3 bases to trimming and J lost 4 bases, with 6 bases between them. The V gene's germline CDR1 is SNHLY and CDR2 FYNNEI. The CDR3, as DNA: TGTGCCAGCAGTGAGATCCTCACCGGGGAGCTGTTTTTT. Its protein product is CASSEILTGELFF. The full variable domain, rest sourced from reference TRBV2 and TRBJ2-2, is EPEVTQTPSHQVTQMGQEVILRCVPISNHLYFYWYRQILGQKVEFLVSFYNNEISEKSEIFDDQFSVERPDGSNFTLKIRSTKLEDSAMYFCASSEILTGELFFGEGSRLTVL.

This clone was seen only once. This chain connects TRBV5-6 to TRBJ1-1; D unresolved. This CDR3 contains 13 residues. The germline CDR1 and CDR2 sequences are SGHDT and YYEEEE. V shed 4 bases and J shed 5 bases, with 12 bases lying between them. CDR3 sequence: CASSPAGGTEAFF. The CDR3 nucleotides read TGTGCCAGCAGCCCCGCGGGAGGAACTGAAGCTTTCTTT.

The chain links TRBV11-2 to TRBJ1-4; no definite D call. V was clipped by 3 bases and J by 8 bases, with 7 bases between them. The germline CDR1 and CDR2 sequences are SGHAT and FQNNGV. This CDR3 has 12 amino acids. The CDR3 here is CASSFGFEKLFF. CDR3 in DNA: TGTGCCAGCAGCTTCGGTTTCGAAAAACTGTTTTTT.

This clone was counted a single time. The rearrangement uses TRBV7-8 and TRBJ2-3; D remains unclear. Trimming removed 8 bases from V and 1 base from J, with 10 bases in between. The germline V gene has CDR1 SGHVS and CDR2 FQNEAQ. This CDR3 is 13 amino acids long. CDR3 region: CASQFLGTDTQYF. The CDR3 nucleotides read TGTGCCAGCCAATTCCTCGGCACAGATACGCAGTATTTT.

The rearrangement joins TRBV2 to TRBJ2-1; D not resolved. CDR3 length: 11 residues. Deletions cut 7 bases from V and 7 bases from J, with 8 bases between. Germline assignment: CDR1 SNHLY and CDR2 FYNNEI. In DNA, the CDR3 is TGTGCCAGCAAGGTGATAAATGAGCAGTTCTTC. Its protein is CASKVINEQFF.

The chain employs TRBV19 and TRBJ2-1, with TRBD2 as a possible D gene (5 bases). CDR1 is LNHDA and CDR2 is SQIVND in the germline V gene (reference sequence). The ends were cut back, 6 bases at V and 4 bases at J, with 22 bases in the middle. This CDR3 is 17 amino acids long. CDR3 sequence reads: CASSPSFRSGRYNEQFF. The DNA for the CDR3 is TGTGCCAGTAGCCCCTCTTTCCGAAGCGGAAGATACAATGAGCAGTTCTTC.

J is TRBJ2-1 and V is TRBV5-1; 9 bases match TRBD2. The CDR3 is 14 amino acids. Germline V CDR1 and CDR2: SGHRS, YFSETQ. The J segment lost 6 bases and the V segment lost 5 bases, leaving 6 bases of the junction unmatched. CDR3 sequence reads: CASRPNSGSNEQFF. In nucleotides, the CDR3 is TGCGCCAGCAGACCGAATAGCGGGAGCAATGAGCAGTTCTTC. Full variable domain (rest looked up from reference TRBV5-1 and TRBJ2-1): KAGVTQTPRYLIKTRGQQVTLSCSPISGHRSVSWYQQTPGQGLQFLFEYFSETQRNKGNFPGRFSGRQFSNSRSEMNVSTLELGDSALYLCASRPNSGSNEQFFGPGTRLTVL.

This clone has a single count. V is TRBV4-1 and J is TRBJ2-7; 14 bases match TRBD2. Per the germline V gene, CDR1 is MGHRA and CDR2 is YSYEKL. Trimming removed 2 bases from V and 7 bases from J; junction bases left unmatched: 7. CDR3 length: 16 amino acids. CDR3 nucleotide sequence: TGCGCCAGCAGCCAAATCGGACTAGCGGGAGGAGAGGAGCAGTACTTC. This translates into CASSQIGLAGGEEQYF.

The chain employs TRBV5-1 and TRBJ2-2; no reliable D call. The CDR3 totals 14 residues. With 4 bases removed from V and 6 bases from J, the gap between germline ends came to 13 bases. CDR1 is SGHRS and CDR2 is YFSETQ in the germline V gene. CDR3 bases: TGCGCCAGCAGCCCCACACAAAGCGCCGGGGAGCTGTTTTTT. Translated, it gives CASSPTQSAGELFF.

The chain uses TRBV30 and TRBJ1-5, with a possible D match to TRBD1 (5 bases). The CDR3 has 16 amino acids. Trimming stripped 0 bases from V and 0 bases from J, with 12 bases between. In germline, CDR1 is GTSNPN, CDR2 SVGIG (reference sequence). The CDR3 sequence is CAWSVARGNSNQPQHF. In DNA form, the CDR3 reads TGTGCCTGGAGTGTCGCAAGGGGCAATAGCAATCAGCCCCAGCATTTT.

The gene calls are TRBV7-6 and TRBJ2-2; a possible D gene is TRBD1 (6 bases). There are 15 residues in the CDR3. Trimming removed 2 bases at V and 4 bases at J, with 11 bases between. Germline V gene lookup returns CDR1 SGHVS and CDR2 FNYEAQ. CDR3 region: CASSLLQGSTGELFF. DNA of the CDR3: TGTGCCAGCAGCTTATTGCAGGGGAGCACCGGGGAGCTGTTTTTT. Filled out from reference TRBV7-6 and TRBJ2-2, the complete variable domain reads GAGVSQSPRYKVTKRGQDVALRCDPISGHVSLYWYRQALGQGPEFLTYFNYEAQQDKSGLPNDRFSAERPEGSISTLTIQRTEQRDSAMYRCASSLLQGSTGELFFGEGSRLTVL.

The chain employs TRBV5-1 and TRBJ1-4; 7 positions match TRBD1. The ends lost 2 bases at V and 9 bases at J; junction bases unmatched: 10. Looked up from germline, CDR1 is SGHRS and CDR2 is YFSETQ. This CDR3 has 15 residues. The CDR3 nucleotides read TGCGCCAGCAGCTTCCAGACAGGGAGCCGGAAAAAACTGTTTTTT. Translation: CASSFQTGSRKKLFF.

The chain couples TRBV6-1 to TRBJ1-4, with 9 bases matching TRBD1. This CDR3 is built from 17 residues. CDR1 is MNHNS and CDR2 is SASEGT in the germline V gene. V shed 1 base and J 3 bases; nucleotides not matched to a gene: 6. CDR3: CASSEEGRTGANEKLFF. DNA for the CDR3: TGTGCCAGCAGTGAAGAGGGGCGGACAGGGGCTAATGAAAAACTGTTTTTT.

The chain couples TRBV6-1 to TRBJ2-7, with a weak D call TRBD2 (6 bases). The CDR3 runs 15 residues. The germline gives CDR1 MNHNS, CDR2 SASEGT. V was pared by 5 bases and J by 2 bases, with 16 bases between. The CDR3 region is CASSRTGTDTYEQYF. CDR3 sequence (DNA): TGTGCCAGCAGTCGCACCGGGACTGACACCTACGAGCAGTACTTC.

For the CDR3, the DNA is TGTGCCAGCAGTTTTGGTCAGGGGGTCTCCTACGAGCAGTACTTC. Translated: CASSFGQGVSYEQYF. The gene calls are TRBV28 and TRBJ2-7, with 7 positions matching TRBD1. The germline V gene has CDR1 MDHEN and CDR2 SYDVKM. This CDR3 is built from 15 residues. The trim removed 3 bases at V and 0 bases at J, leaving 5 bases unmatched.

The chain carries TRBV6-6 and TRBJ2-3; D is perhaps TRBD2 (5 bases). Trimming left V 6 bases short and J 0 bases short, with 10 bases between. Germline loops: CDR1 MNHNY, CDR2 SVGAGI (reference sequence). The CDR3 loop spans 14 amino acids. The CDR3 sequence is CASRRGRSTDTQYF. The CDR3 nucleotides read TGTGCCAGCAGACGGGGAAGGAGCACAGATACGCAGTATTTT.

The chain links TRBV7-2 to TRBJ1-1; D call uncertain. The CDR3 length is 14 residues. Germline CDR1 SGHTA, CDR2 FQGNSA. V was trimmed by 5 bases and J by 4 bases, leaving 14 bases between them. The CDR3 nucleotides read TGTGCCAGCAGCCCCCAGATGCGGGGCACTGAAGCTTTCTTT. Its translation: CASSPQMRGTEAFF. The variable domain in full, completed from reference TRBV7-2 and TRBJ1-1, reads GAGVSQSPSNKVTEKGKDVELRCDPISGHTALYWYRQSLGQGLEFLIYFQGNSAPDKSGLPSDRFSAERTGGSVSTLTIQRTQQEDSAVYLCASSPQMRGTEAFFGQGTRLTVV.

This clone was seen a single time. The chain combines TRBV7-2 with TRBJ2-7, with D maybe TRBD2 (6 bases). Trimming stripped 0 bases from V and 6 bases from J, with 12 bases between. CDR3 length: 14 amino acids. In germline, CDR1 is SGHTA, CDR2 FQGNSA. The CDR3 DNA follows: TGTGCCAGCAGCTTAGCGCCCCCCGGGGGCGAGCAGTACTTC. This gives the protein CASSLAPPGGEQYF.

A single count supports this clone. The chain links TRBV28 to TRBJ1-1; no clear D. Trimming pared 3 bases from V and 14 bases from J, leaving 16 bases between. Germline CDR1 reads MDHEN; CDR2 reads SYDVKM. This CDR3 region has 12 residues. As DNA, the CDR3 is TGTGCCAGCAGTTTCGGTGGACTCCGAGGCTTCTTT. Amino acid sequence: CASSFGGLRGFF.

The chain links TRBV2 to TRBJ2-5; D gene uncertain. The CDR3 totals 14 residues. Per the germline V gene, CDR1 is SNHLY and CDR2 is FYNNEI. V was trimmed by 1 base and J by 7 bases, leaving 13 bases between them. The CDR3 bases are TGTGCCAGCAGTGAAGGTTTGGGGTCGGGGACCCAGTACTTC. It codes for CASSEGLGSGTQYF.

The chain combines TRBV6-5 with TRBJ1-1, with 9 bases that match TRBD1. V was pared by 0 bases and J by 4 bases, with 6 bases of the junction left unmatched. Germline CDR1 reads MNHEY; CDR2 reads SVGAGI. This CDR3 comprises 16 residues. The CDR3 here is CASSYSGTGLFTEAFF. DNA of the CDR3: TGTGCCAGCAGTTACTCGGGGACAGGGCTTTTCACTGAAGCTTTCTTT.

The CDR3 DNA sequence: TGTGCCAGCAGTCAGGGCAGGGGCGAGACCCAGTACTTC. Protein product: CASSQGRGETQYF. The V call is TRBV6-1, the J call TRBJ2-5; a weak D match, TRBD1 (6 bases). Germline V gene sequence: CDR1 MNHNS, CDR2 SASEGT. V was clipped by 5 bases and J by 5 bases, with 12 bases between them. The CDR3 is 13 amino acids.